The rows below give T cell receptor beta chains drawn from one sample of a study of control samples from healthy donors and cancer patients. Profiling relied on immunoSEQ multiplex PCR, and the TCRdb table lists in-frame clones only, not all of them. The sample includes under 150,000 clones, 90% to 95% of them seen just once. Sequenced sample: PBMCs. Receptor source: a man aged 45-60 years with head and neck cancer. Both conserved end residues are part of each CDR3. The order of the fields is J gene, V gene, D gene, CDR3 DNA, CDR3 protein. D genes are given only for firm matches.

>TRBJ2-7|TRBV7-2|.
TGTGCCAGCAGCTTCAAAAGGGGCTCCGAGCAGTACTTC
CASSFKRGSEQYF
>TRBJ2-7|TRBV5-1|.
TGCGCCAGCAGCCCGGCCCTTGGTCGGGAGTCCTACGAGCAGTACTTC
CASSPALGRESYEQYF
>TRBJ1-2|TRBV4-2|.
TGTGCCAGCAGCCAAGATTTTAGAGGGAGGGACTATGGCTACACCTTC
CASSQDFRGRDYGYTF
>TRBJ1-3|TRBV4-2|.
TGTGCCAGCAGCCAAGATATGGGTGGAAACACCATATATTTT
CASSQDMGGNTIYF
>TRBJ1-6|TRBV4-3|.
TGCGCCAGCAGCCACGGCAGGGGTCCGGAGGGTCCCCTCCACTTT
CASSHGRGPEGPLHF
>TRBJ1-1|TRBV20-1|.
TGCAGTGCTAGATTGAACACTGAAGCTTTCTTT
CSARLNTEAFF
>TRBJ2-1|TRBV6-1|TRBD2
TGTGCCAGCAGTGAAGCAGGGCGGGGGGCGGATGAGCAGTTCTTC
CASSEAGRGADEQFF
>TRBJ1-5|TRBV15|TRBD1
TGTGCCACCAGCAGAGTGATATGGACAGGGGATCAGCCCCAGCATTTT
CATSRVIWTGDQPQHF
>TRBJ2-3|TRBV2|TRBD2
TGTGCCAGCAGTTCAAAGGGGACTAGTACAGATACGCAGTATTTT
CASSSKGTSTDTQYF
>TRBJ2-3|TRBV6-6|.
TGTGCCAGCAGTTCTCCAGGGACCGATACGCAGTATTTT
CASSSPGTDTQYF
>TRBJ2-5|TRBV6-5|TRBD2
TGTGCCAGCAGTCCTCCGGGACTAGCTTCGACCCAGTACTTC
CASSPPGLASTQYF
>TRBJ2-3|TRBV6-5|.
TGTGCCAGCAGACGCACCAGAACCACAGATACGCAGTATTTT
CASRRTRTTDTQYF
>TRBJ1-3|TRBV7-2|.
TGTGCCAGCAGCTTAGGGGGGACCGGAGGAAACACCATATATTTT
CASSLGGTGGNTIYF
>TRBJ2-7|TRBV11-2|TRBD1
TGTGCCAGCAGCTCAGGACAGGGCTACGAGCAGTACTTC
CASSSGQGYEQYF
>TRBJ2-1|TRBV18|TRBD2
TGTGCCAGCTCACCATTGCGGGGGACTTACAATGAGCAGTTCTTC
CASSPLRGTYNEQFF
>TRBJ1-3|TRBV4-3|TRBD1
TGCGCCAGCAGCCAAGATTCAGGGGGCTTGGGAGGAAACACCATATATTTT
CASSQDSGGLGGNTIYF
>TRBJ1-6|TRBV7-2|.
TGTGCCAGCAGCTTAGCCACCTTGCTACGGTCACCCCTCCACTTT
CASSLATLLRSPLHF
>TRBJ1-4|TRBV5-1|.
TGCGCCAGCAGCTTGACGGAGAAGAATGAAAAACTGTTTTTT
CASSLTEKNEKLFF
>TRBJ2-7|TRBV7-9|.
TGTGCCAGCAGCTTAGAGGGGCGGGGACGGAACTCCTACGAGCAGTACTTC
CASSLEGRGRNSYEQYF
>TRBJ2-7|TRBV5-1|.
TGCGCCAGCAGCTTGCCGGACCCCGGTGGCGAGCAGTACTTC
CASSLPDPGGEQYF
>TRBJ2-1|TRBV6-5|TRBD2
TGTGCCAGCAGTTACTCGATGGCGGGGAGGGGTGAGCAGTTCTTC
CASSYSMAGRGEQFF
>TRBJ2-1|TRBV7-9|TRBD1
TGTGCCAGCAGCTTATACGGACAGGGGGTTTACAATGAGCAGTTCTTC
CASSLYGQGVYNEQFF
>TRBJ2-2|TRBV2|.
TGTGCCCATAAGGTGGCCTGGACCGGGGAGCTGTTTTTT
CAHKVAWTGELFF
>TRBJ1-1|TRBV27|.
TGTGCCAGCAGTTTAGTGGGGGCGAACACTGAAGCTTTCTTT
CASSLVGANTEAFF
>TRBJ1-1|TRBV3-1/TRBV3-2|.
TGTGCCAGCAGTTCGGGACAGAACACTGAAGCTTTCTTT
CASSSGQNTEAFF
>TRBJ1-5|TRBV4-1|TRBD1
TGCGCCAGCAGCCAAGGAAAGGAGACAGGGTACCGGAATCAGCCCCAGCATTTT
CASSQGKETGYRNQPQHF